A selection of T cell receptor beta chains follows, all from one sample in a study of vaccination and CD4 T cells after COVID-19. TCRdb re-derived calls from the PCR reads in MiXCR, one entry per CDR3 protein. The table records some 18,000 distinct CDR3 sequences, roughly 55% of them present only once. These receptors are not linked to any known antigen. This specimen consisted of CD4+ T cells from blood, cultured in vitro, obtained before SARS-CoV-2 vaccination. The origin of the receptors is a human donor who had recovered from COVID-19. Both conserved end residues are trimmed from each CDR3.

V	J	CDR3
TRBV7-2	TRBJ2-7	ASSLFWAAGDYEQY
TRBV12-3/TRBV12-4	TRBJ1-1	ASSPAHREGEAF
TRBV7-9	TRBJ2-3	ASSPRTVSDTQY
TRBV25-1	TRBJ2-3	ASSEFGNTQY
TRBV19	TRBJ1-5	ASSFGGSNQPQH
TRBV7-9	TRBJ2-7	ASSLHKGAEQY
TRBV15	TRBJ2-2	ATSRGDHTPGELF
TRBV21-1	TRBJ1-5	ASRFTNSLEGRNQPQH
TRBV4-2	TRBJ1-2	ASSLRQGGNYGYT
TRBV2	TRBJ2-4	ASNRAAGKNIQY
TRBV7-2	TRBJ1-5	ASTPDKGQPQH
TRBV6-2/TRBV6-3	TRBJ2-1	ASSRTSGGAMPQF
TRBV20-1	TRBJ1-4	SVPGNEKLF
TRBV5-6	TRBJ1-2	ASSRGGDVRGYT
TRBV7-6	TRBJ2-3	ASSQASGITDTQY
TRBV20-1	TRBJ1-1	SAREGRGGFDTEAF
TRBV2	TRBJ2-7	ASSLLQGTYEQY
TRBV7-2	TRBJ2-2	ASSRVVGAGELF
TRBV6-5	TRBJ2-7	ASSSGTSGNIGYEQY
TRBV5-6	TRBJ1-5	ASSTTTGGRRNQPQH
TRBV15	TRBJ2-1	ATSIRGSHPVDEQF
TRBV10-3	TRBJ2-2	AIRQQGLSTGELF
TRBV20-1	TRBJ1-5	SAREARQGRQPQH
TRBV11-3	TRBJ2-3	ASSLGRSTDTQY
TRBV7-2	TRBJ2-5	ASSLVGFGQETQY
TRBV19	TRBJ1-5	ASSPTDRLSQPQH
TRBV5-5	TRBJ2-2	ASSFRVTGELF
TRBV6-5	TRBJ1-1	ASSWGRMNTEAF
TRBV7-2	TRBJ1-6	ASSAGSSPLH
TRBV7-9	TRBJ1-4	ASSPGRTNEKLF
TRBV6-1	TRBJ2-3	ASSRLALGGDTQY
TRBV6-5	TRBJ1-1	TSSYFSGTEAF
TRBV7-2	TRBJ1-1	ASSVRAGTGSTEAF
TRBV20-1	TRBJ2-3	SAKTSGRAGGTDTQY
TRBV11-2	TRBJ1-6	ASSAILGSPLH
TRBV7-2	TRBJ1-1	ASSLEAGVTEAF
TRBV27	TRBJ2-7	ASSTGGGSEQY
TRBV7-2	TRBJ2-2	ASSSTRGTVNTGELF
TRBV19	TRBJ2-7	ASSGQGKRYEQY
TRBV5-6	TRBJ1-1	ASSWGGENTEAF
TRBV6-1	TRBJ2-7	ASQRAFSYEQY
TRBV7-2	TRBJ1-5	ASSIDRTGNQPQH
TRBV25-1	TRBJ1-6	ASRNTGEGSPLH
TRBV10-1	TRBJ1-1	ARVDTEAF
TRBV20-1	TRBJ1-2	SARDTTGDYYGYT
TRBV20-1	TRBJ1-5	SASSGGNQPQH
TRBV12-3/TRBV12-4	TRBJ2-3	ASNIAAEGGTQY
TRBV7-9	TRBJ1-3	ASSQATGARNTIY
TRBV11-2	TRBJ2-7	ASSLSSGQGLY
TRBV7-2	TRBJ2-3	ASRRTGGTDTQY
TRBV6-1	TRBJ1-3	ASSEGAAGNTIY
TRBV6-2/TRBV6-3	TRBJ1-1	ASTDGGQAF
TRBV15	TRBJ1-1	ATSRPGQLEAF
TRBV5-1	TRBJ1-5	ASSLVGDQPQH
TRBV10-3	TRBJ1-1	AISDQTAFANTEAF